Below, 22 T cell receptor beta chains from the same sample are listed, as sequenced in a study of cytomegalovirus exposure and HLA in healthy donors (dated by TCRdb to about 2017). The receptor library was made with the immunoSEQ multiplex PCR assay. The multiplex PCR relied on a mix of 60 forward primers for TCR Vbeta segments and 13 reverse primers for TCR Jbeta segments. TCRdb stores this immuneACCESS table with in-frame sequences only. Part of the clones is absent; in the studies checked, under half of the shortfall reflects unresolved V genes, and no reason is known for the rest. The sample table contains about 150,000 clones; only one count was recorded for around 77% of them. The biggest ten clones account for less than 2% of the sample. The sequencing sample was made of PBMCs. These receptors all stem from a man in his forties in good health and CMV-seronegative.

V gene TRBV19 combines with J gene TRBJ1-1, with a possible D match to TRBD1 (6 bases). The CDR3 spans 13 residues. Looked up from germline, CDR1 is LNHDA and CDR2 is SQIVND (reference sequence). The germline V and J ends were trimmed by 5 bases and 5 bases, with 12 bases remaining between them. CDR3 nucleotides: TGTGCCAGTAGTTCGATCCAGGGGACTGAAGCTTTCTTT. Amino acid sequence: CASSSIQGTEAFF.

This clone was picked up a small number of times. The genes are TRBV6-5 and TRBJ2-7; 9 bases align to TRBD1. The V and J ends lost 5 bases and 4 bases, in that order; junction bases with no gene match: 9. CDR3 length: 15 amino acids. Germline V gives CDR1 MNHEY, CDR2 SVGAGI. The CDR3 DNA reads as TGTGCCAGCAGTCTAACAGGGGGCTGGGATTACGAGCAGTACTTC. Its protein product is CASSLTGGWDYEQYF.

The chain couples TRBV7-8 to TRBJ1-5, with TRBD1 as a possible D gene (5 bases). The V and J ends lost 5 bases and 0 bases respectively, with 8 bases between them. CDR1 SGHVS and CDR2 FQNEAQ come from the germline V gene. The CDR3 totals 14 residues. CDR3 bases: TGTGCCAGCAGCACAGACAGTAGCAATCAGCCCCAGCATTTT. Its translation: CASSTDSSNQPQHF. Filled out from reference TRBV7-8 and TRBJ1-5, the complete variable domain reads GAGVSQSPRYKVAKRGQDVALRCDPISGHVSLFWYQQALGQGPEFLTYFQNEAQLDKSGLPSDRFFAERPEGSVSTLKIQRTQQEDSAVYLCASSTDSSNQPQHFGDGTRLSIL.

The rearrangement joins TRBV6-5 to TRBJ1-1; possibly TRBD1 for D (5 bases). Germline-derived CDR1 and CDR2 are MNHEY and SVGAGI. V lost 7 bases to trimming and J lost 3 bases, with 15 bases between them. There are 14 residues in the CDR3. In nucleotides, the CDR3 is TGTGCCAGCAAGTGGCAGGGATCGGACACTGAAGCTTTCTTT. Protein sequence: CASKWQGSDTEAFF.

In this sample, this clone turned up once. The V gene is TRBV9, the J gene TRBJ2-7; 7 bases map to TRBD2. V was pared by 7 bases and J by 3 bases, with 13 bases of the junction left unmatched. The CDR3 is 15 amino acids. CDR1 and CDR2 from the germline V gene are SGDLS and YYNGEE. DNA for the CDR3: TGTGCCAGCCTCAGGCCGGGACTACCATACTACGAGCAGTACTTC. Its protein product is CASLRPGLPYYEQYF.

V gene TRBV29-1 combines with J gene TRBJ2-4, with D possibly matching TRBD1 (5 bases). Germline lookup yields CDR1 SQVTM and CDR2 ANQGSEA. V was pared by 3 bases and J by 6 bases, with 6 bases between. This CDR3 is built from 11 residues. In DNA, the CDR3 is TGCAGCGTTGACAGGGCAAACATTCAGTACTTC. Translation gives CSVDRANIQYF.

This rearrangement joins TRBV5-1 to TRBJ1-6; weak D call: TRBD1 (6 bases). CDR3 size: 15 residues. V gave up 0 bases and J gave up 10 bases, with 14 bases separating them. CDR1 and CDR2 (germline): SGHRS, YFSETQ. The DNA for the CDR3 is TGCGCCAGCAGCTTGGGTCAACAGGGCGGGTCACCCCTCCACTTT. Its protein is CASSLGQQGGSPLHF.

In this sample, this clone turned up once. The rearrangement uses TRBV10-1 and TRBJ1-1, with D possibly TRBD1 on 5 matching bases. From germline, CDR1 is WNHNN and CDR2 SYGVQD (reference sequence). Trimming stripped 2 bases from V and 4 bases from J, with 14 bases between. The CDR3 sequence is 15 residues long. Written as DNA, the CDR3 is TGCGCCAGCAGTGAGCGCGTAAAGGGGCCCACTGAAGCTTTCTTT. This encodes CASSERVKGPTEAFF.

V gene TRBV27 combines with J gene TRBJ1-1; TRBD1 agrees at 10 bases. Germline assignment: CDR1 MNHEY and CDR2 SMNVEV (reference sequence). The CDR3 runs 14 residues. Losses at the gene ends were 3 bases for V and 10 bases for J; bases not matched to a gene: 8. The CDR3 is CASSFLGTGVRAFF. The DNA for the CDR3 is TGTGCCAGCAGTTTCCTCGGGACAGGGGTTCGAGCTTTCTTT.

The rearrangement joins TRBV19 to TRBJ2-2; possible D gene TRBD1, 7 bases. V was pared by 5 bases and J by 4 bases, with 17 bases between. There are 16 residues in the CDR3. Per germline, CDR1 LNHDA and CDR2 SQIVND (reference sequence). The CDR3 loop is CASSGGGQGGTGELFF. The CDR3 DNA is TGTGCCAGTAGTGGCGGCGGGCAGGGGGGCACCGGGGAGCTGTTTTTT.

The chain is built from TRBV5-1 and TRBJ1-2; D might be TRBD1 (6 bases). The CDR3 covers 13 residues. V was clipped by 4 bases and J by 5 bases, with 12 bases between them. Germline CDR1 SGHRS, CDR2 YFSETQ. CDR3 in DNA: TGCGCCAGCAGCGTGGACAGCCCGTATGGCTACACCTTC. Its protein is CASSVDSPYGYTF.

This clone occurred once. CDR3 sequence (DNA): TGTGCCAGTAGTAGCTCGCAACTAGCGGTCTTCAATGAGCAGTTCTTC. It specifies CASSSSQLAVFNEQFF. The V and J genes are TRBV19 and TRBJ2-1, with 8 bases matching TRBD2. The CDR3 runs to 16 residues. V lost 4 bases to trimming and J lost 6 bases; unmatched junction nucleotides: 11. Germline V CDR1 and CDR2: LNHDA, SQIVND (reference sequence).

V and J are TRBV5-4 and TRBJ2-7; unclear D gene. Trimming cost V 2 bases and J 5 bases, with 8 bases left between them. The CDR3 is 12 residues long. CDR1 is SGHNT, CDR2 YYREEE, per germline (reference sequence). The CDR3, as DNA: TGTGCCAGCAGCTTCAGGTACGACGAGCAGTACTTC. Translating it yields CASSFRYDEQYF.

V usage is TRBV6-1 and J usage is TRBJ1-5; weak D call: TRBD1 (5 bases). In germline, CDR1 is MNHNS, CDR2 SASEGT. V was shortened by 8 bases and J by 6 bases, with 14 bases between the two germline ends. The CDR3 consists of 13 residues. Written as DNA, the CDR3 is TGTGCCAGCGAAACAGGAGAAAGTCAGCCCCAGCATTTT. Translating it yields CASETGESQPQHF.

The chain has TRBV5-4 and TRBJ1-3; TRBD1 matches 7 bases. The length of the CDR3 is 14 residues. V lost 3 bases to trimming and J lost 0 bases; unmatched junction nucleotides: 0. Germline V lookup: CDR1 SGHNT, CDR2 YYREEE (reference sequence). The CDR3 loop is CASSWDSSGNTIYF. CDR3 nucleotides: TGTGCCAGCAGCTGGGACAGCTCTGGAAACACCATATATTTT.

The CDR3 is CASSYSRSNQPQHF. Here the CDR3 DNA reads TGTGCCAGCAGTTACTCTCGTAGCAATCAGCCCCAGCATTTT. The V gene is TRBV6-5, the J gene TRBJ1-5; D uncertain. Deletions cut 0 bases from V and 0 bases from J, with 3 bases between. Germline lookup yields CDR1 MNHEY and CDR2 SVGAGI. There are 14 residues in the CDR3.

In its sample, this clone was seen a few times. The chain joins TRBV28 to TRBJ1-2, with D maybe TRBD1 (5 bases). Looked up from germline, CDR1 is MDHEN and CDR2 is SYDVKM. With 6 bases removed from V and 7 bases from J, the gap between germline ends came to 15 bases. CDR3 size: 13 residues. The CDR3 region is CASSPSDTGGYTF. The DNA of the CDR3 is TGTGCCAGCAGCCCATCTGACACAGGTGGCTACACCTTC.

This rearrangement joins TRBV7-2 to TRBJ2-1; possibly TRBD1 for D (7 bases). Per the germline V gene, CDR1 is SGHTA and CDR2 is FQGNSA. The CDR3 is made up of 14 amino acids. The V gene lost 7 bases and the J gene lost 6 bases, with 16 bases spanning the gap. CDR3 region: CASTVQGGSNEQFF. The CDR3 nucleotides are TGTGCCAGCACCGTTCAGGGGGGTTCCAATGAGCAGTTCTTC.

This chain joins TRBV7-8 and TRBJ1-2; D remains unclear. The V gene's germline CDR1 is SGHVS and CDR2 FQNEAQ. V was clipped by 1 base and J by 8 bases, with 11 bases between them. The CDR3 runs to 13 residues. CDR3 DNA sequence: TGTGCCAGCAGCTTAGTCGATTCCCAGGGCTACACCTTC. This encodes CASSLVDSQGYTF.

CDR3 amino acids: CASRPIGGHEQFF. In DNA form, the CDR3 reads TGTGCCAGCAGGCCTATAGGGGGTCATGAGCAGTTCTTC. The chain is built from TRBV27 and TRBJ2-1, with TRBD1 as a possible D gene (6 bases). CDR3 length: 13 amino acids. CDR1 and CDR2 from the germline V gene are MNHEY and SMNVEV (reference sequence). Trimming took off 6 bases at V and 8 bases at J, with 14 bases between the two ends.

As regards this clone: One junction end does not reproduce the germline sequence, and a read error may be involved. V is TRBV7-9 and J is TRBJ2-1; 7 positions agree with TRBD2. Germline V lookup: CDR1 SEHNR, CDR2 FQNEAQ (reference sequence). This CDR3 region has 17 residues. CDR3 protein: CSSSPLAALSSYNEQFF. DNA of the CDR3: TGTTCCAGCAGCCCTCTAGCGGCCCTGAGCTCCTACAATGAGCAGTTCTTC. Drawing the rest from reference TRBV7-9 and TRBJ2-1, the complete variable domain is DTGVSQNPRHKITKRGQNVTFRCDPISEHNRLYWYRQTLGQGPEFLTYFQNEAQLEKSRLLSDRFSAERPKGSFSTLEIQRTEQGDSAMYLCSSSPLAALSSYNEQFFGPGTRLTVL.

This rearrangement joins TRBV19 to TRBJ1-1; D gene unclear. The CDR3 is 12 amino acids. Trimming stripped 3 bases from V and 1 base from J, with 3 bases between. Germline V gives CDR1 LNHDA, CDR2 SQIVND (reference sequence). The CDR3 reads CASSIGNTEAFF. CDR3 DNA: TGTGCCAGTAGTATCGGGAACACTGAAGCTTTCTTT.